Below are 32 T cell receptor beta chains sequenced from a single sample in a study of blood T cell repertoires in COVID-19. Some clones are missing from TCRdb's copy, which holds only in-frame ones; the method was immunoSEQ multiplex PCR. The sample lists roughly 100,000 clones, around 89% seen once, with approximately 4.8% in the top ten. The sequenced sample consisted of peripheral blood. The receptors were sampled from a woman older than 75 with active COVID-19.

This sequence joins TRBV18 and TRBJ2-1, with 10 positions matching TRBD1. V shed 3 bases and J 3 bases; nucleotides not matched to a gene: 2. Germline V gene sequence: CDR1 KGHSH, CDR2 LQKENI. The CDR3 length is 15 residues. CDR3 coding DNA: TGTGCCAGCTCACCCCGGGACAGGGGCTACAATGAGCAGTTCTTC. Its translation: CASSPRDRGYNEQFF. The complete variable domain, with remaining parts taken from reference TRBV18 and TRBJ2-1, reads NAGVMQNPRHLVRRRGQEARLRCSPMKGHSHVYWYRQLPEEGLKFMVYLQKENIIDESGMPKERFSAEFPKEGPSILRIQQVVRGDSAAYFCASSPRDRGYNEQFFGPGTRLTVL.

The V and J genes are TRBV10-3 and TRBJ1-5, with TRBD1 matching over 10 bases. This CDR3 comprises 15 residues. Germline assignment: CDR1 ENHRY and CDR2 SYGVKD. The J segment lost 1 base and the V segment lost 6 bases, leaving 3 bases of the junction unmatched. Here the CDR3 DNA reads TGTGCCATCAGCCTGGACAGGGGGAGCAATCAGCCCCAGCATTTT. Residues: CAISLDRGSNQPQHF.

The V and J genes are TRBV7-9 and TRBJ1-2, with D possibly being TRBD1 (6 bases). V dropped 2 bases and J dropped 5 bases, with 9 bases sitting between them. The CDR3 totals 13 residues. Germline CDR1 and CDR2: SEHNR and FQNEAQ (reference sequence). The CDR3 DNA is TGTGCCAGCAGCTTACCCACAGGGTATGGCTACACCTTC. This codes for CASSLPTGYGYTF.

The chain has TRBV5-4 and TRBJ2-1; D unclear. The CDR3 has 16 residues. Germline V CDR1 and CDR2: SGHNT, YYREEE (reference sequence). V gave up 4 bases and J gave up 0 bases, with 14 bases separating them. Here the CDR3 reads CASSSFGGFSYNEQFF. The CDR3 DNA reads as TGTGCCAGCAGCAGTTTCGGCGGTTTCTCCTACAATGAGCAGTTCTTC.

The V gene is TRBV19, the J gene TRBJ2-3; TRBD1 might be the D (5 bases). The CDR3 spans 13 residues. Germline values: CDR1 LNHDA, CDR2 SQIVND (reference sequence). Trimming removed 7 bases from V and 0 bases from J, with 8 bases in between. The CDR3 bases are TGTGCCAGTACTGGGGCTAGCACAGATACGCAGTATTTT. Protein: CASTGASTDTQYF.

This clone was seen once. The chain is built from TRBV19 and TRBJ2-3, with a tentative D call TRBD1 (6 bases). Germline V gene data show CDR1 as LNHDA and CDR2 as SQIVND (reference sequence). V was shortened by 5 bases and J by 0 bases, with 15 bases between the two germline ends. There are 16 residues in the CDR3. The CDR3 sequence is CASSARYRESTDTQYF. CDR3 in DNA: TGTGCCAGTAGTGCCCGTTACAGGGAAAGCACAGATACGCAGTATTTT.

In DNA, the CDR3 is TGCGCCAGCAGCCAAGAGAGGGGGTTAGATACGCAGTATTTT. Encoded protein: CASSQERGLDTQYF. The chain combines TRBV4-3 with TRBJ2-3, with D perhaps TRBD1 (6 bases). Deletions cut 0 bases from V and 5 bases from J, with 9 bases between. The CDR3 consists of 14 residues. Per the germline V gene, CDR1 is LGHNA and CDR2 is YSLEER.

The chain carries TRBV3-1 (or the pseudogene TRBV3-2) and TRBJ2-1, with 15 bases lining up with TRBD2. With V trimmed by 5 bases and J by 10 bases, 6 bases remained unmatched. The CDR3 has 15 residues. The germline V gene encodes CDR1 LGHDT and CDR2 YNNKEL (reference sequence). CDR3 nucleotide sequence: TGTGCCAGCAGCGTCCGCGGGACTAGCGGGGGGGAGCAGTTCTTC. Residues: CASSVRGTSGGEQFF.

The table lists this clone with a count of one. V and J are TRBV3-1 (or the pseudogene TRBV3-2) and TRBJ2-7; a weak D match, TRBD1 (6 bases). The germline gives CDR1 LGHDT, CDR2 YNNKEL (reference sequence). The CDR3 is 15 amino acids. Trimming removed 4 bases at V and 3 bases at J, with 16 bases between. CDR3 residues: CASSPQQGYDYEQYF. CDR3 sequence (DNA): TGTGCCAGCAGCCCCCAACAGGGATACGACTACGAGCAGTACTTC.

V and J are TRBV7-8 and TRBJ2-1, with 8 nucleotides matching TRBD2. This CDR3 comprises 17 residues. The germline V gene encodes CDR1 SGHVS and CDR2 FQNEAQ. V lost 4 bases to trimming and J lost 6 bases; unmatched junction nucleotides: 14. This chain's CDR3 is CASSSPRTGTRFNEQFF. As DNA, the CDR3 is TGTGCCAGCAGCTCCCCCCGTACCGGGACTAGGTTCAATGAGCAGTTCTTC.

This sequence joins TRBV7-2 and TRBJ2-3, with TRBD1 matching 9 bases. The CDR3 extends over 15 amino acids. The V and J ends lost 7 bases and 2 bases, in that order; junction bases with no gene match: 7. CDR1 SGHTA and CDR2 FQGNSA come from the germline V gene. CDR3 region: CASTDRGDPTDTQYF. In DNA, the CDR3 is TGTGCCAGCACCGACAGGGGGGACCCCACAGATACGCAGTATTTT.

The chain recombines TRBV7-9 with TRBJ2-1; D perhaps matches TRBD2 (7 bases). The V end lost 3 bases, the J end lost 6 bases, and 21 bases lay between the germline ends. Germline V gives CDR1 SEHNR, CDR2 FQNEAQ (reference sequence). CDR3 length: 17 residues. CDR3 bases: TGTGCCAGCAGCTTCCGACTAGCCACGAGCAGGGGCAATGAGCAGTTCTTC. Protein product: CASSFRLATSRGNEQFF.

The rearrangement joins TRBV9 to TRBJ2-2, with TRBD2 matching 7 bases. The CDR3 runs 13 residues. The V segment lost 1 base and the J segment 6 bases; nucleotides outside the gene matches: 0. Per germline, CDR1 SGDLS and CDR2 YYNGEE. In nucleotides, the CDR3 is TGTGCCAGCAGCGTACTAGCGGCCGGGGAGCTGTTTTTT. Amino acids: CASSVLAAGELFF.

The chain links TRBV7-3 to TRBJ2-2; TRBD1 aligns across 10 bases. Unmatched junction bases numbered 7, after V lost 3 bases and J lost 6 bases. From germline, CDR1 is SGHTA and CDR2 FQGTGA. The CDR3 sequence is 16 residues long. The CDR3 nucleotides are TGTGCCAGCAGCTTGCTGGGACAGGGGAATGCCGGGGAGCTGTTTTTT. Translation gives CASSLLGQGNAGELFF.

This sequence joins TRBV25-1 and TRBJ2-1; 10 positions match TRBD1. The germline V gene encodes CDR1 MGHDK and CDR2 SYGVNS. The CDR3 sequence is 15 residues long. J gave up 6 bases and V 6 bases, and 8 bases lay outside the gene matches. This chain's CDR3 is CASSTPGQGSNEQFF. The CDR3 DNA reads TGTGCCAGCAGCACCCCGGGACAGGGGAGCAATGAGCAGTTCTTC.

The V call is TRBV4-1, the J call TRBJ2-1; D possibly corresponds to TRBD2 (5 bases). V was trimmed by 1 base and J by 2 bases, leaving 12 bases between them. The CDR3 loop spans 16 amino acids. CDR1 and CDR2 (germline): MGHRA, YSYEKL. In DNA, the CDR3 is TGCGCCAGCAGCCAAGGTATCACGGGAACCTACAATGAGCAGTTCTTC. Translating it yields CASSQGITGTYNEQFF.

The J gene is TRBJ1-5, the V gene TRBV3-1 (or the pseudogene TRBV3-2), with 8 positions matching TRBD1. Germline V gene sequence: CDR1 LGHDT, CDR2 YNNKEL (reference sequence). V lost 5 bases and J lost 6; bases outside the gene matches: 6. The CDR3 sequence is 14 residues long. In nucleotides, the CDR3 is TGTGCCAGCAGCTTCCGACAGGGGACTCAGCCCCAGCATTTT. Residues: CASSFRQGTQPQHF.

The CDR3 is CASSLQGDHEQYF. The CDR3 bases are TGTGCCAGCAGCTTACAGGGTGACCACGAGCAGTACTTC. The rearrangement uses TRBV11-1 and TRBJ2-7; the D gene is possibly TRBD1 (5 bases). Trimming pared 2 bases from V and 5 bases from J, leaving 10 bases between. The V gene's germline CDR1 is SGHAT and CDR2 FQDESV (reference sequence). The CDR3 length is 13 residues.

The count of this clone is one. This chain uses TRBV5-1 with TRBJ1-1, with a tentative D call TRBD1 (5 bases). CDR3 length equals 13 residues. V gave up 2 bases and J gave up 2 bases, with 7 bases separating them. Per the germline V gene, CDR1 is SGHRS and CDR2 is YFSETQ. CDR3 sequence (DNA): TGCGCCAGCAGCTTTCAGGGTAACACTGAAGCTTTCTTT. It specifies CASSFQGNTEAFF.

This chain connects TRBV5-6 to TRBJ1-2; 10 bases line up with TRBD1. This CDR3 comprises 15 residues. Trimming removed 5 bases from V and 6 bases from J; junction bases left unmatched: 10. Germline CDR1 reads SGHDT; CDR2 reads YYEEEE. CDR3 protein: CASRRRDRGFDGYTF. CDR3 nucleotides: TGTGCCAGCAGGAGAAGGGACAGGGGATTCGATGGCTACACCTTC. The full variable domain, with the rest looked up from reference TRBV5-6 and TRBJ1-2, is DAGVTQSPTHLIKTRGQQVTLRCSPKSGHDTVSWYQQALGQGPQFIFQYYEEEERQRGNFPDRFSGHQFPNYSSELNVNALLLGDSALYLCASRRRDRGFDGYTFGSGTRLTVV.

The J gene is TRBJ2-1, the V gene TRBV9; 9 bases line up with TRBD2. CDR1 SGDLS and CDR2 YYNGEE come from the germline V gene. The CDR3 has 17 residues. Germline trimming cut 6 bases from V and 9 bases from J; bases unmatched to any gene: 19. The CDR3 sequence: CASNLERGGRARGEQFF. CDR3 in DNA: TGTGCCAGCAACTTAGAGCGTGGCGGGAGGGCCCGGGGTGAGCAGTTCTTC.

The chain combines TRBV2 with TRBJ2-1; TRBD2 might be the D (5 bases). CDR3 length: 13 amino acids. V was clipped by 6 bases and J by 15 bases, with 21 bases between them. Germline V lookup: CDR1 SNHLY, CDR2 FYNNEI. In DNA form, the CDR3 reads TGTGCCAGCAGGCTTGTAGAGGAGGTAGTAGGGTTCTTC. Its translation is CASRLVEEVVGFF.

V is TRBV19 and J is TRBJ2-7, with D possibly being TRBD2 (7 bases). The V end lost 3 bases, the J end lost 5 bases, and 11 bases lay between the germline ends. Germline V gives CDR1 LNHDA, CDR2 SQIVND (reference sequence). The CDR3 totals 13 residues. CDR3: CASSMAGAHEQYF. For the CDR3, the DNA is TGTGCCAGTAGTATGGCGGGGGCCCACGAGCAGTACTTC.

This chain connects TRBV30 to TRBJ2-2, with 9 positions matching TRBD2. Germline V lookup: CDR1 GTSNPN, CDR2 SVGIG (reference sequence). CDR3 length: 15 amino acids. With V trimmed by 0 bases and J by 7 bases, 6 bases remained unmatched. CDR3 residues: CAWSVVAGVIGELFF. The CDR3 nucleotides are TGTGCCTGGAGTGTGGTAGCGGGAGTCATCGGGGAGCTGTTTTTT.

This chain links TRBV7-9 with TRBJ1-6, with 7 bases identical to TRBD1. In germline, CDR1 is SEHNR, CDR2 FQNEAQ (reference sequence). V shed 4 bases and J 10 bases; nucleotides not matched to a gene: 13. CDR3 length: 16 residues. CDR3 sequence: CASSSLASRGVSPLHF. In DNA form, the CDR3 reads TGTGCCAGCAGCTCCTTAGCCTCCAGGGGGGTATCACCCCTCCACTTT. Variable domain in full (rest from reference TRBV7-9 and TRBJ1-6): DTGVSQNPRHKITKRGQNVTFRCDPISEHNRLYWYRQTLGQGPEFLTYFQNEAQLEKSRLLSDRFSAERPKGSFSTLEIQRTEQGDSAMYLCASSSLASRGVSPLHFGNGTRLTVT.

The chain couples TRBV5-1 to TRBJ2-3; 10 nucleotides agree with TRBD2. Looked up from germline, CDR1 is SGHRS and CDR2 is YFSETQ. The V and J ends lost 3 bases and 3 bases, in that order; junction bases with no gene match: 4. The CDR3 totals 15 residues. Here the CDR3 DNA reads TGCGCCAGCAGCTACTCTAGCGGGGGTACAGATACGCAGTATTTT. Protein product: CASSYSSGGTDTQYF.

V is TRBV28 and J is TRBJ2-7, with TRBD1 matching 9 bases. With 2 bases clipped from V and 2 bases from J, the junction kept 7 bases outside the gene matches. This CDR3 spans 16 amino acids. CDR1 and CDR2 (germline): MDHEN, SYDVKM. CDR3 DNA: TGTGCCAGCAGTTTACTACAGGGGGCAACCCCCTACGAGCAGTACTTC. Its translation is CASSLLQGATPYEQYF.

The chain joins TRBV15 to TRBJ2-7, with TRBD2 matching over 12 bases. The CDR3 sequence is 16 residues long. CDR1 is LNHNV and CDR2 is YYDKDF in the germline V gene (reference sequence). Trimming cost V 6 bases and J 2 bases; bases outside gene matches: 8. The CDR3 DNA is TGTGCCACCAGGCGACTAGCGGGAGACTTAACCTACGAGCAGTACTTC. As protein: CATRRLAGDLTYEQYF.

This clone was seen only once. Other DNA sequences from this sample encode an identical CDR3 as well. The chain joins TRBV9 to TRBJ2-7; D uncertain. The V and J ends lost 0 bases and 2 bases respectively, with 9 bases between them. Germline V CDR1 and CDR2: SGDLS, YYNGEE. This CDR3 comprises 14 residues. The CDR3 nucleotides are TGTGCCAGCAGCGTAGCGCCTGAGGCCTACGAGCAGTACTTC. Its translation is CASSVAPEAYEQYF. The full variable domain, its missing parts supplied by reference TRBV9 and TRBJ2-7, is DSGVTQTPKHLITATGQRVTLRCSPRSGDLSVYWYQQSLDQGLQFLIQYYNGEERAKGNILERFSAQQFPDLHSELNLSSLELGDSALYFCASSVAPEAYEQYFGPGTRLTVT.

The gene calls are TRBV27 and TRBJ2-1, with 7 positions matching TRBD2. Germline CDR1 MNHEY, CDR2 SMNVEV (reference sequence). Losses at the gene ends were 5 bases for V and 7 bases for J; bases not matched to a gene: 11. The CDR3 is 15 amino acids. This CDR3 is CASSPWGGAGNEQFF. In DNA, the CDR3 is TGTGCCAGCAGTCCTTGGGGAGGAGCGGGGAATGAGCAGTTCTTC.

Only a few counts were recorded for this clone. J is TRBJ2-5 and V is TRBV2, with a tentative D call TRBD1 (5 bases). This CDR3 is built from 15 residues. With 3 bases removed from V and 2 bases from J, the gap between germline ends came to 13 bases. The V gene's germline CDR1 is SNHLY and CDR2 FYNNEI. Written as DNA, the CDR3 is TGTGCCAGCAGTGAGGGGCAATTACGACAAGAGACCCAGTACTTC. Its translation is CASSEGQLRQETQYF.

The chain joins TRBV2 to TRBJ2-3; 7 bases line up with TRBD1. Germline V CDR1 and CDR2: SNHLY, FYNNEI. CDR3 size: 13 residues. V was pared by 8 bases and J by 2 bases, with 4 bases of the junction left unmatched. The CDR3 is CASPQGDTDTQYF. The CDR3 nucleotides are TGTGCCAGCCCTCAGGGGGACACAGATACGCAGTATTTT.